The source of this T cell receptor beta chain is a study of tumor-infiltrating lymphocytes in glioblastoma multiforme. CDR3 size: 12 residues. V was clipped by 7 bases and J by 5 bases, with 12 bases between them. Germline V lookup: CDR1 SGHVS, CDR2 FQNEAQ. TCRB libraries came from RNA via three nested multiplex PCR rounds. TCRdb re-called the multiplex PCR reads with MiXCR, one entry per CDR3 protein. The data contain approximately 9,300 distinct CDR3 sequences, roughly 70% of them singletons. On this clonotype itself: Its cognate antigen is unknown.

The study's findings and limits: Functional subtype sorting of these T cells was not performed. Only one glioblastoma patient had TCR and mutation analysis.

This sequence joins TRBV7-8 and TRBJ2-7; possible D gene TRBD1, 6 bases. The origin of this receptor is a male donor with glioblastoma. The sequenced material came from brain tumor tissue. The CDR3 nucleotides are TGTGCCAGCACCAACAGGGTCAACGAGCAGTACTTC. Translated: CASTNRVNEQYF.